This T cell receptor (beta chain) came from a study of blood T cell repertoires in COVID-19. Study-wide background: Both acute and convalescent COVID-19 samples were obtained from the United States, Italy and Spain.

The V gene's germline CDR1 is MGHRA and CDR2 YSYEKL. The CDR3 is 13 residues long. With 4 bases removed from V and 8 bases from J, the gap between germline ends came to 12 bases. Authors' processing steps: Reference gene primers were amplified, and this amplification served to estimate nucleated cell counts. Repertoires were generated with immunoSEQ multiplex PCR, while TCRdb's copy carries only in-frame clones and drops some. That table is the source of V, J and clone size, and D and trimming were worked out from the DNA. The sample shows 35,000 or so clones, 81% of them seen only once. J is TRBJ2-1 and V is TRBV4-1; TRBD2 might be the D (5 bases). The sample consisted of peripheral blood. The clonotype originates from a human donor in a cohort sampled during active or convalescent COVID-19. The donor label of this sample is uncertain. CDR3 region: CASSRDPRDEQFF. The CDR3 DNA reads as TGCGCCAGCAGCCGCGATCCGCGGGATGAGCAGTTCTTC.